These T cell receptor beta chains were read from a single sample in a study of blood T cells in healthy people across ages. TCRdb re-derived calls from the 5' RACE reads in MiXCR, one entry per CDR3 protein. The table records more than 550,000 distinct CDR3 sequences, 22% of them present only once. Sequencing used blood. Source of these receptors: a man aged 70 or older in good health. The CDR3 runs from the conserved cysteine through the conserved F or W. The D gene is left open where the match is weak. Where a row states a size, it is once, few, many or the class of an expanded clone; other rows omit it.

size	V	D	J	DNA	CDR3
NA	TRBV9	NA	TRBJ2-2	TGTGCCAGCAGCGTAGCTACGGAGGGCACCGGGGAGCTGTTTTTT	CASSVATEGTGELFF
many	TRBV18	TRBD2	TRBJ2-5	TGTGCCAGCTCACGGAGCGGGAGGTTAGAGACCCAGTACTTC	CASSRSGRLETQYF
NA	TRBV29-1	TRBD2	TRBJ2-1	TGCAGCGTCCCCAGGGAGACTAGCGGGAGCAATGAGCAGTTCTTC	CSVPRETSGSNEQFF
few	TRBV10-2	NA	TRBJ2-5	TGCGCCAGCAGAAAGCCCGACACAGTAAGAGGAGAGACCCAGTACTTC	CASRKPDTVRGETQYF
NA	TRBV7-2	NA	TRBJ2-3	TGTGCCAGCAGCCCCCGGGACTCATCTAGCACAGATACGCAGTATTTT	CASSPRDSSSTDTQYF
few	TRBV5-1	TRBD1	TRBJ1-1	TGCGCCAGCAGAGAACAGGGGGTCGCAAACACTGAAGCTTTCTTT	CASREQGVANTEAFF
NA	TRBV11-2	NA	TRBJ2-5	TGTGCCAGCGCGGCGACACAAGAGACCCAGTACTTC	CASAATQETQYF
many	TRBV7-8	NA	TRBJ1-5	TGTGCCAGCAGCTTAGCGGTGAGGGTTGGGGGTCAGCCCCAGCATTTT	CASSLAVRVGGQPQHF
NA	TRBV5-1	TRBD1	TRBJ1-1	TGCGCCAGCAGCTTGCGCCCGGGGACAGGGAAGGAAGCTTTCTTT	CASSLRPGTGKEAFF
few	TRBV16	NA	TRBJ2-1	TGTGCCAGCAGCCATTCTGTTGAGCAGTTCTTC	CASSHSVEQFF
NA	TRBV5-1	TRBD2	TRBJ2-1	TGCGCCAGCGGCGGACTAGCGGGGGGGGACAATGAGCAGTTCTTC	CASGGLAGGDNEQFF
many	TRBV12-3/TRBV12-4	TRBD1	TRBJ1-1	TGTGCCAGCAGGACAGGGCGGGGGGAAGCTTTCTTT	CASRTGRGEAFF
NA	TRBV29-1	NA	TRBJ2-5	TGCAGCGTTGCCGAGTGGGAAGAGACCCGGTACTTC	CSVAEWEETRYF
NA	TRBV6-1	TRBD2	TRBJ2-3	TGTGCCAGCAGTAACAGCGGGACCGCTTTAAACACAGATACGCAGTATTTT	CASSNSGTALNTDTQYF
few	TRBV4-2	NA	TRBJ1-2	TGTGCCAGCAGCGCATCAGGGGTTGGCTACACCTTC	CASSASGVGYTF
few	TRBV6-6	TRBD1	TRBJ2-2	TGTGCCAGCATTGATACAGGGGGTGACACCGGGGAGCTGTTTTTT	CASIDTGGDTGELFF
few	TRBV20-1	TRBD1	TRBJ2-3	TGCAGTGCCACACCTGCGTGGGGACAGGGGGCTAGCACAGATACGCAGTATTTT	CSATPAWGQGASTDTQYF
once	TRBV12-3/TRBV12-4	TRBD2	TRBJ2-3	TGTGCCAGCAAAGCGGGAGGTCGCACAGATACGCAGTATTTT	CASKAGGRTDTQYF
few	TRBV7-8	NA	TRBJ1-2	TGTGCCAGCAGCCAGTTTATAGCGGGGGGCGCGGAAGGCTACACCTTC	CASSQFIAGGAEGYTF
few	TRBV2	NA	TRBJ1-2	TGTGCCAGCAACCCGGCAGCCCCATATGGCTACACCTTC	CASNPAAPYGYTF
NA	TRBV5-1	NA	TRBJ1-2	TGCGCCAGCAGCTCGGGTTTGGGGGCCGATGGCTACACCTTC	CASSSGLGADGYTF